This T cell receptor (beta chain) was sequenced in a study of blood T cell repertoires in COVID-19. Study-wide background: Spain, Italy and the United States supplied samples that represented acute and convalescent COVID-19.

Germline CDR1 SGHRS, CDR2 YFSETQ. Trimming removed 4 bases at V and 6 bases at J, with 12 bases between. The CDR3 runs to 13 residues. This clone was picked up a small number of times. Clones were read by immunoSEQ multiplex PCR, and TCRdb kept only the in-frame ones, dropping some. The sample has 200,000 to 300,000 clones; about 87% are singletons. While infection was still active, Seattle patients were enrolled and then followed longitudinally. This chain joins TRBV5-1 and TRBJ2-3; TRBD1 is a possible D gene (5 bases). This receptor was taken from a woman aged 55-70 years with COVID-19, enrolled during active disease. The sequenced material came from peripheral blood. CDR3 bases: TGCGCCAGCAGCCTCCAGGGCCGGGATACGCAGTATTTT. Translated: CASSLQGRDTQYF.